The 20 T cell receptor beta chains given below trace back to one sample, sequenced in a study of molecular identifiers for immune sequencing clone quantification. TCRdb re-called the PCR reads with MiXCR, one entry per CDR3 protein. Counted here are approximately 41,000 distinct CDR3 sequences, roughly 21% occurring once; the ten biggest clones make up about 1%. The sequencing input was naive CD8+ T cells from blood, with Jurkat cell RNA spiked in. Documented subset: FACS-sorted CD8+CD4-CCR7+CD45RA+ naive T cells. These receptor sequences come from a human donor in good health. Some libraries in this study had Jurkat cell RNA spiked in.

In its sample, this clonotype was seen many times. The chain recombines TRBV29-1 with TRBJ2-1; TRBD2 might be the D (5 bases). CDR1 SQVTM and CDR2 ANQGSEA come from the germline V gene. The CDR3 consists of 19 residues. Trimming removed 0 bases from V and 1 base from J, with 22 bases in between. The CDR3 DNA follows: TGCAGCGTTGAAGATACTCCCTTTGTGGGAGCGAGGTCCTACAATGAGCAGTTCTTC. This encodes CSVEDTPFVGARSYNEQFF.

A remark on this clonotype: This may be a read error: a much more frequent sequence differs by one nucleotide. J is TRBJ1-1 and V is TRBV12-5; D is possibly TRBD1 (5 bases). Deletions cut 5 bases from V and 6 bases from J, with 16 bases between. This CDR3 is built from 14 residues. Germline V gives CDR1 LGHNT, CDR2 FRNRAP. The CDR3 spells CASGLQVINPEAFF. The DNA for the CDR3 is TGTGCTAGTGGTCTACAGGTAATTAACCCTGAAGCTTTCTTT.

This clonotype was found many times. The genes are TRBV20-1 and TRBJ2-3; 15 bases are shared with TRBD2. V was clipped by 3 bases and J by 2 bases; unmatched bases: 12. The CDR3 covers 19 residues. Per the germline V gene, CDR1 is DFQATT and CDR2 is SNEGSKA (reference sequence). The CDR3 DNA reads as TGCAGTGCTAGGGACGCCGGGACTAGCGGGGGGCTTATCACAGATACGCAGTATTTT. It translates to CSARDAGTSGGLITDTQYF.

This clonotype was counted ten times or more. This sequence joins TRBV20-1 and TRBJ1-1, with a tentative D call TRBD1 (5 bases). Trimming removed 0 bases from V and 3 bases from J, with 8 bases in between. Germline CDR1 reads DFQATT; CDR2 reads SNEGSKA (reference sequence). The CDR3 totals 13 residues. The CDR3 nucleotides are TGCAGTGCTAGAGATCAGGGCTACACTGAAGCTTTCTTT. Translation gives CSARDQGYTEAFF.

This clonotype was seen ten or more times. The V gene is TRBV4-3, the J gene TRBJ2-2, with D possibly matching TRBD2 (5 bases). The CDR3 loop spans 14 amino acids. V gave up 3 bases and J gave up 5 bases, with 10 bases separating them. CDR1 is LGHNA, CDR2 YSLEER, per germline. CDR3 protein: CASSQFTGTGELFF. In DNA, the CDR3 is TGCGCCAGCAGCCAGTTTACGGGAACCGGGGAGCTGTTTTTT.

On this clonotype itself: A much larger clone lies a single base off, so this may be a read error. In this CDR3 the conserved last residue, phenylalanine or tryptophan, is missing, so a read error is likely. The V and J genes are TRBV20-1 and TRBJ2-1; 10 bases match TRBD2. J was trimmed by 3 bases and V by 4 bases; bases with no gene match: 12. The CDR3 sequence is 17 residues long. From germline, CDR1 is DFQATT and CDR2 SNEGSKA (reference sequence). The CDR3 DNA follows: TGCAGTGCTAATAGCGGGGGGCAATCATCTCACTACAATGAGCAGTTCTCC. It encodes CSANSGGQSSHYNEQFS.

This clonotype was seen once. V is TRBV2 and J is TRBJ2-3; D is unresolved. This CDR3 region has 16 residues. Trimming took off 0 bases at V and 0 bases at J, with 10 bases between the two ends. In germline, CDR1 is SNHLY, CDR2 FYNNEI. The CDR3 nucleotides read TGTGCCAGCAGTGAAGCGCAATCGTGGAGCACAGATACGCAGTATTTT. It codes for CASSEAQSWSTDTQYF.

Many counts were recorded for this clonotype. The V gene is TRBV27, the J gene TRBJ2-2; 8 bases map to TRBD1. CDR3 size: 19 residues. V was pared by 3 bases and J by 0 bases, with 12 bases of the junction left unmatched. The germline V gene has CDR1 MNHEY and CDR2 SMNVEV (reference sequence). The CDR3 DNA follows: TGTGCCAGCAGTTTTCAGGCGCTGGGCAGGGGGCCGAACACCGGGGAGCTGTTTTTT. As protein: CASSFQALGRGPNTGELFF.

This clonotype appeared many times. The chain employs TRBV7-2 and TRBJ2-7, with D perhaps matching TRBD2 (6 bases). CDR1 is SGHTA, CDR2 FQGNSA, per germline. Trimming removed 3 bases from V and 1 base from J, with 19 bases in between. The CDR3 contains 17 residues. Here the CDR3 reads CASSLSYSGPRSYEQYF. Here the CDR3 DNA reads TGTGCCAGCAGCTTGAGCTATAGCGGACCTAGATCCTACGAGCAGTACTTC.

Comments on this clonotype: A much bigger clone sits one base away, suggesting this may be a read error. This CDR3 reads CASSLGSMNTEAFF. In nucleotides, the CDR3 is TGTGCCAGCAGTTTGGGCAGTATGAACACTGAAGCTTTCTTT. This rearrangement joins TRBV12-3 or TRBV12-4 to TRBJ1-1; no firm D call. The CDR3 is 14 residues long. The V end was cut by 3 bases, the J end by 0 bases, with 8 bases between.

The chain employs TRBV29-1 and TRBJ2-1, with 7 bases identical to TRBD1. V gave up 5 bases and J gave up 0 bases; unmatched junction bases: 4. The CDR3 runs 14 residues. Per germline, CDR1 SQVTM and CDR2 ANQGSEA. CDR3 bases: TGCAGCGTTATCGGACAGGACTCCTACAATGAGCAGTTCTTC. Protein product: CSVIGQDSYNEQFF.

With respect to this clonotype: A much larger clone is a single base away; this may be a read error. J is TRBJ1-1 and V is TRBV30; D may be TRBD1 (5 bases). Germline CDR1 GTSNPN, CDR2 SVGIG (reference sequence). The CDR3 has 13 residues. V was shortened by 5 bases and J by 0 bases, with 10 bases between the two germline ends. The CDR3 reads CAWGAGMNTEAFF. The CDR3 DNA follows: TGTGCCTGGGGGGCAGGGATGAACACTGAAGCTTTCTTT.

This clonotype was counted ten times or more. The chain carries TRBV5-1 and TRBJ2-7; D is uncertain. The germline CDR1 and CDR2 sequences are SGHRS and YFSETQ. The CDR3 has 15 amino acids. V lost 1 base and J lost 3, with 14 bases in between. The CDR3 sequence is CASSLSSTGSYEQYF. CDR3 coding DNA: TGCGCCAGCAGCTTGAGCTCCACCGGCAGCTACGAGCAGTACTTC.

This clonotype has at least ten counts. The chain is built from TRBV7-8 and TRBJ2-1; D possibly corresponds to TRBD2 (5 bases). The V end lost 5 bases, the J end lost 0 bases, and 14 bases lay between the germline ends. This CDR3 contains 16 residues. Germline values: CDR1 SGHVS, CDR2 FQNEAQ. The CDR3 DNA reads TGTGCCAGCAGCCCCTGGCGGGCTAGCTCCTACAATGAGCAGTTCTTC. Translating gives CASSPWRASSYNEQFF.

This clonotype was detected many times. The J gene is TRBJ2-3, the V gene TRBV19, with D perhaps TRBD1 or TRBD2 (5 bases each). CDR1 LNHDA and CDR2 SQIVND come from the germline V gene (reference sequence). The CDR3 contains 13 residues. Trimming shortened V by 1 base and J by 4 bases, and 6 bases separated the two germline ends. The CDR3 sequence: CASSIGGPDTQYF. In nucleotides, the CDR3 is TGTGCCAGTAGTATAGGGGGACCAGATACGCAGTATTTT.

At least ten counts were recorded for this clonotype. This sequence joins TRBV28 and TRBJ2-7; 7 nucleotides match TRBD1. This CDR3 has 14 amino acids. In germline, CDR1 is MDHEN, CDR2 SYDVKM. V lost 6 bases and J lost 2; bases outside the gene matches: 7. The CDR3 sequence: CASSWRQGPYEQYF. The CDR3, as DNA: TGTGCCAGCAGCTGGCGACAGGGCCCCTACGAGCAGTACTTC.

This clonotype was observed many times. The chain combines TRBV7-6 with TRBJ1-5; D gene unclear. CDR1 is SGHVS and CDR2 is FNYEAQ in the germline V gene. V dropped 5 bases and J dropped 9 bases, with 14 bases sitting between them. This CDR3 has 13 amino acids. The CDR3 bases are TGTGCCAGCAGCCGAGACATCGCCGGGCCCCAGCATTTT. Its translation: CASSRDIAGPQHF.

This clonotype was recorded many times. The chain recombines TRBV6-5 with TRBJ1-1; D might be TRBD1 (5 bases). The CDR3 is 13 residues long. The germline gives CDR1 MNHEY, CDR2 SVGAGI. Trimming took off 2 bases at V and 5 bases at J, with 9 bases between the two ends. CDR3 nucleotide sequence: TGTGCCAGCAGTTACCAGGGTGAAACTGAAGCTTTCTTT. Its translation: CASSYQGETEAFF.

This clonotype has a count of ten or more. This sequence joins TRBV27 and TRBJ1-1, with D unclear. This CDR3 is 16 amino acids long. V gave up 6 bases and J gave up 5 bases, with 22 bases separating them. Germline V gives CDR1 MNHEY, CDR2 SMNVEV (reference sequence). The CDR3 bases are TGTGCCAGCAGCCTCAGACCCTCCGGGCCGGGGACTGAAGCTTTCTTT. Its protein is CASSLRPSGPGTEAFF.

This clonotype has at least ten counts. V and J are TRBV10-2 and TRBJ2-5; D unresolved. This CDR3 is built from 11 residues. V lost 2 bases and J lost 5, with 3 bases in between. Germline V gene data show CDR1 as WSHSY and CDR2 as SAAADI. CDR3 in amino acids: CASSEVETQYF. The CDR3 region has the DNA TGCGCCAGCAGTGAGGTGGAGACCCAGTACTTC.